This T cell receptor beta chain was recorded in a study of T cell responses to AZD1222 COVID-19 vaccine. Overall study context: Second-dose intervals of approximately 4 or approximately 12 weeks were pooled.

The germline V gene encodes CDR1 ENHRY and CDR2 SYGVKD. The CDR3 length is 14 residues. The V end was cut by 2 bases, the J end by 5 bases, with 10 bases between. The method was immunoSEQ multiplex PCR; TCRdb's version includes in-frame clones alone and lacks a portion of them. The table has 110,000 to 150,000 clones, about 89% seen once; the top ten hold 2.5% to 3.5%. Here the sequenced sample was peripheral blood, taken on day 0 of AZD1222 vaccination. The gene calls are TRBV10-3 and TRBJ2-1; D ambiguous. The sequence came from an adult in good health. CDR3 bases: TGTGCCATCAGTGAGGGACGGTTAAACAATGAGCAGTTCTTC. Amino acid sequence: CAISEGRLNNEQFF.